What follows are 5 T cell receptor beta chains derived from one specimen sequenced in a study of shared clonotypes between healthy human individuals. Measured with immunoSEQ multiplex PCR; TCRdb has only the in-frame clones, and not every one. The sample includes hundreds of thousands of clones, about 91% of them seen just once. Terminally differentiated effector memory CD45RA+ cells were excluded from the naive CD8 cells, which were CD45RO-negative and positively selected for CCR7. The sample consisted of naive CD8+ T cells sorted from blood. Receptors were obtained from a man aged 25 to 40 in good health.

The chain joins TRBV2 to TRBJ2-3; 9 positions match TRBD2. The V segment lost 7 bases and the J segment 6 bases; nucleotides outside the gene matches: 17. Per the germline V gene, CDR1 is SNHLY and CDR2 is FYNNEI. The CDR3 is 17 amino acids. The CDR3: CASMMSDLAGPMDTQYF. DNA of the CDR3: TGTGCCAGCATGATGTCAGATCTAGCGGGACCAATGGATACGCAGTATTTT.

The gene calls are TRBV15 and TRBJ1-5; a possible D gene is TRBD1 (6 bases). This CDR3 has 15 amino acids. V was clipped by 0 bases and J by 6 bases, with 12 bases between them. Germline assignment: CDR1 LNHNV and CDR2 YYDKDF (reference sequence). CDR3 in amino acids: CATSRDRGAGQPQHF. DNA for the CDR3: TGTGCCACCAGCAGAGATCGGGGGGCAGGTCAGCCCCAGCATTTT.

The chain couples TRBV7-9 to TRBJ1-1; TRBD1 is a possible D gene (6 bases). This CDR3 spans 13 amino acids. With 8 bases removed from V and 0 bases from J, the gap between germline ends came to 10 bases. The germline CDR1 and CDR2 sequences are SEHNR and FQNEAQ (reference sequence). The CDR3 DNA is TGTGCCAGCGGTGAGGGGGTGAACACTGAAGCTTTCTTT. Translation: CASGEGVNTEAFF.

The rearrangement links TRBV29-1 to TRBJ1-2; D is uncertain. CDR3 size: 11 residues. The V end was cut by 7 bases, the J end by 7 bases, with 13 bases between. Germline V gene sequence: CDR1 SQVTM, CDR2 ANQGSEA. The CDR3 is CSGRTEGGYTF. Written as DNA, the CDR3 is TGCAGCGGAAGGACGGAGGGTGGCTACACCTTC. Supplemented by reference TRBV29-1 and TRBJ1-2, the full variable domain reads SAVISQKPSRDICQRGTSLTIQCQVDSQVTMMFWYRQQPGQSLTLIATANQGSEATYESGFVIDKFPISRPNLTFSTLTVSNMSPEDSSIYLCSGRTEGGYTFGSGTRLTVV.

J is TRBJ1-2 and V is TRBV7-9, with TRBD1 matching 7 bases. Germline V gene sequence: CDR1 SEHNR, CDR2 FQNEAQ (reference sequence). V shed 5 bases, J shed 6 bases, and the junction held 6 bases outside the gene matches. The CDR3 is made up of 13 amino acids. CDR3 nucleotide sequence: TGTGCCAGCAGCCTCGGGACAGTAGATGGCTACACCTTC. Its protein product is CASSLGTVDGYTF.